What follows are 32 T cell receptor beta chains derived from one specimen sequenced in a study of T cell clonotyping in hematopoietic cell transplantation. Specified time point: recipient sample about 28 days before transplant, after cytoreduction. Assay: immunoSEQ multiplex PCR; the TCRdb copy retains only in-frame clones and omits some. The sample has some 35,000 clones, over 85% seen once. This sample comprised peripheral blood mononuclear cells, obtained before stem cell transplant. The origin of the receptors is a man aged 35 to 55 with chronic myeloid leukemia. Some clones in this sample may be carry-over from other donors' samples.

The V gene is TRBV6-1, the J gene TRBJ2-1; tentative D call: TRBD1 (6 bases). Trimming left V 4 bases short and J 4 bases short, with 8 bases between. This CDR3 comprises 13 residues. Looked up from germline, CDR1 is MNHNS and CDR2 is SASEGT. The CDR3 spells CASSVTGYNEQFF. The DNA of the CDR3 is TGTGCCAGCAGTGTGACAGGTTACAATGAGCAGTTCTTC.

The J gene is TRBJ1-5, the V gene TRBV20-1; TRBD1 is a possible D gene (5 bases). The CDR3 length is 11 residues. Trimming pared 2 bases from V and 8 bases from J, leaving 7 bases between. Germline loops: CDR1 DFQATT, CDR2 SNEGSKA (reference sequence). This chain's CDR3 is CSARQGKPQHF. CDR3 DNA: TGCAGTGCTAGACAGGGCAAGCCCCAGCATTTT.

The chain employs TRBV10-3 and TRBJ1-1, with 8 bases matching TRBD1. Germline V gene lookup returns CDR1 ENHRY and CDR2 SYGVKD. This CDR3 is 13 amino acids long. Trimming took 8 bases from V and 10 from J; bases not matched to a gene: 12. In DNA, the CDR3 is TGTGCCATCTCCCCGGACAGGGAACGTGGAGCTTTCTTT. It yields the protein CAISPDRERGAFF.

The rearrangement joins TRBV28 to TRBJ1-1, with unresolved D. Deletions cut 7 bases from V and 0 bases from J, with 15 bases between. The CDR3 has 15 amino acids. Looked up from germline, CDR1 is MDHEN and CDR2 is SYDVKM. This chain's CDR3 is CASTSAGAMNTEAFF. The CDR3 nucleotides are TGTGCCAGCACTTCGGCAGGAGCCATGAACACTGAAGCTTTCTTT. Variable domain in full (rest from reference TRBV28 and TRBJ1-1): DVKVTQSSRYLVKRTGEKVFLECVQDMDHENMFWYRQDPGLGLRLIYFSYDVKMKEKGDIPEGYSVSREKKERFSLILESASTNQTSMYLCASTSAGAMNTEAFFGQGTRLTVV.

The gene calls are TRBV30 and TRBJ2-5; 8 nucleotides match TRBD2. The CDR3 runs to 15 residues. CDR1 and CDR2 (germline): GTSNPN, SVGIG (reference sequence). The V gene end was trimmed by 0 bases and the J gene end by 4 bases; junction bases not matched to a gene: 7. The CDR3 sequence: CAWSVGGASRETQYF. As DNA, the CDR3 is TGTGCCTGGAGTGTCGGGGGGGCTTCCCGAGAGACCCAGTACTTC.

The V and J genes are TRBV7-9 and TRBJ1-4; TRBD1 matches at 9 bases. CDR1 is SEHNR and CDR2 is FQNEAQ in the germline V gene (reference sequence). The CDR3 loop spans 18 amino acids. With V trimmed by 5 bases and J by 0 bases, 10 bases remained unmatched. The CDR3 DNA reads TGTGCCAGCAGCCAGGGGGACAGGGCGGACGCAACTAATGAAAAACTGTTTTTT. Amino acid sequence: CASSQGDRADATNEKLFF.

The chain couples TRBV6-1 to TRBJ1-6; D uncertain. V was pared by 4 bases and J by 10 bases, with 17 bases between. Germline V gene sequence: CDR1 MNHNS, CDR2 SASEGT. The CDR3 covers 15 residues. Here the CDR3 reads CASSGESILSSPLHF. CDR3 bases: TGTGCCAGCAGTGGGGAATCTATCCTCTCCTCACCCCTCCACTTT.

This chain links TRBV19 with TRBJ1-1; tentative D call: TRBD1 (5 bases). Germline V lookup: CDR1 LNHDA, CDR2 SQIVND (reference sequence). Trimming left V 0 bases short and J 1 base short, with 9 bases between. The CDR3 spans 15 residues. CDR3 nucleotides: TGTGCCAGTAGTATAGAAGGGGCCCCGAACACTGAAGCTTTCTTT. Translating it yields CASSIEGAPNTEAFF.

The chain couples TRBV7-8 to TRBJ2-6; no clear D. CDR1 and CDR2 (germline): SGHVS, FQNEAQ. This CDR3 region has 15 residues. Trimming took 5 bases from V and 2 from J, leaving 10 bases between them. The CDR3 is CASSPLRTGANVLTF. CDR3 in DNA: TGTGCCAGCAGCCCACTGAGGACTGGGGCCAACGTCCTGACTTTC.

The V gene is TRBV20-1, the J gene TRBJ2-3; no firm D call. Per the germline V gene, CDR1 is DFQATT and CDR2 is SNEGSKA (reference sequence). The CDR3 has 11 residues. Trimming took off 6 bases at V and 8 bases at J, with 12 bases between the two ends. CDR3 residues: CSANGFRTQYF. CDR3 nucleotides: TGCAGTGCCAACGGGTTCCGTACGCAGTATTTT.

CDR3 residues: CASSGEGANEQYF. DNA of the CDR3: TGTGCCAGCAGTGGCGAGGGAGCTAACGAGCAGTACTTC. This chain connects TRBV6-5 to TRBJ2-7; maybe TRBD2 (5 bases). The CDR3 contains 13 residues. Germline assignment: CDR1 MNHEY and CDR2 SVGAGI. V lost 5 bases, J lost 5 bases, and 13 bases lay in between.

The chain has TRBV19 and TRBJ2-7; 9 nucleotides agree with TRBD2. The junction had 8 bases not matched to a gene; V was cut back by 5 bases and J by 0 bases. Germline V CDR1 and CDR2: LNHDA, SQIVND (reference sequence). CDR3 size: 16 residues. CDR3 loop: CASSPLAGETSYEQYF. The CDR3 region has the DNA TGTGCCAGTAGTCCCTTAGCGGGGGAGACCTCCTACGAGCAGTACTTC.

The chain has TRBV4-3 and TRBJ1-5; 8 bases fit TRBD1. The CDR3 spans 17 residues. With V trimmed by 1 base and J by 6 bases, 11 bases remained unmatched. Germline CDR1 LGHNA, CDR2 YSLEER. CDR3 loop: CASSQGGAGGAGQPQHF. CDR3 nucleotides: TGCGCCAGCAGCCAAGGAGGAGCAGGGGGCGCGGGTCAGCCCCAGCATTTT.

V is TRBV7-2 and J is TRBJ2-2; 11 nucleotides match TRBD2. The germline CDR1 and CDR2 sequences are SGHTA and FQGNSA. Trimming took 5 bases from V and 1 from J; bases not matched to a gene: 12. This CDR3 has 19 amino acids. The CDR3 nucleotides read TGTGCCAGCAGCCCCGGGCGGCTAGCGGGGGGAGGGAACACCGGGGAGCTGTTTTTT. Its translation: CASSPGRLAGGGNTGELFF. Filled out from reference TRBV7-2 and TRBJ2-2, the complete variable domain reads GAGVSQSPSNKVTEKGKDVELRCDPISGHTALYWYRQSLGQGLEFLIYFQGNSAPDKSGLPSDRFSAERTGGSVSTLTIQRTQQEDSAVYLCASSPGRLAGGGNTGELFFGEGSRLTVL.

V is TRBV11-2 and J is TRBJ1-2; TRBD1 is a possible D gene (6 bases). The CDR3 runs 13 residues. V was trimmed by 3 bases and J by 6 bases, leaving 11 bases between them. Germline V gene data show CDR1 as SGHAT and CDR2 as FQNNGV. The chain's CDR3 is CASSLNREDGYTF. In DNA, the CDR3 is TGTGCCAGCAGCTTGAACAGGGAGGATGGCTACACCTTC.

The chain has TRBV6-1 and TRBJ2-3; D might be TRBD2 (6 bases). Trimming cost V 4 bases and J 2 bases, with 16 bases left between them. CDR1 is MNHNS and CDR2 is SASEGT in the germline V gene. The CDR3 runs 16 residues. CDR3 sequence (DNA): TGTGCCAGCAGTGCAGAGCCGGGACTCCCCACAGATACGCAGTATTTT. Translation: CASSAEPGLPTDTQYF.

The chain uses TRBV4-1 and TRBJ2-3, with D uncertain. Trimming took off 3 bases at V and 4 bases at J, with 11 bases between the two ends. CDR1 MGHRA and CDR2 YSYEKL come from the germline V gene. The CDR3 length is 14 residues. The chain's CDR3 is CASSQGGSADTQYF. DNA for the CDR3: TGCGCCAGCAGCCAGGGCGGATCTGCAGATACGCAGTATTTT.

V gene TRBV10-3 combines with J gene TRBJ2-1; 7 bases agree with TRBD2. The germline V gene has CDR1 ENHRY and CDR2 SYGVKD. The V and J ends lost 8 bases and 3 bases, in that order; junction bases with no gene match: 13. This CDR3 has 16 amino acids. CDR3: CAIGGGPQGNYNEQFF. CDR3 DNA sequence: TGTGCCATCGGCGGGGGACCCCAAGGGAACTACAATGAGCAGTTCTTC.

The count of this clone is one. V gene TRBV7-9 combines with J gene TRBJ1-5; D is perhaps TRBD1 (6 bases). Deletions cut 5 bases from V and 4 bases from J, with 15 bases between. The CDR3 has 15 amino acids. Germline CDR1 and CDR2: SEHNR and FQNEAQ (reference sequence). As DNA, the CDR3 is TGTGCCAGCAGCCCGGGAACAGGGCGTAATCAGCCCCAGCATTTT. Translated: CASSPGTGRNQPQHF.

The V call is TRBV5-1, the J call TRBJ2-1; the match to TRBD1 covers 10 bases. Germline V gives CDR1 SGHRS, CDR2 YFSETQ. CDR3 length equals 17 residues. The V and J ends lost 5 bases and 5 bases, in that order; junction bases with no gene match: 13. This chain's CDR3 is CASRSDRGQLGDNEQFF. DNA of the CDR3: TGCGCCAGCAGGTCCGACAGGGGGCAGTTAGGAGACAATGAGCAGTTCTTC.

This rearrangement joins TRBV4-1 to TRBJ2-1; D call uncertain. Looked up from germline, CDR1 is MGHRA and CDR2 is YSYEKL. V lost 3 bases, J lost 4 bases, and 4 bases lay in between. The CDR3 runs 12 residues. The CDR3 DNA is TGCGCCAGCAGCCAGGGGTACAATGAGCAGTTCTTC. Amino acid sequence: CASSQGYNEQFF.

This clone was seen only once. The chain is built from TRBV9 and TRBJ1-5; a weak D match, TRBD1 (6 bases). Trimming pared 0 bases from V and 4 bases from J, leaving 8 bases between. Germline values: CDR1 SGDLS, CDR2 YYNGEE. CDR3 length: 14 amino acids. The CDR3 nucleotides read TGTGCCAGCAGCGTAGGGACAGTTAATCAGCCCCAGCATTTT. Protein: CASSVGTVNQPQHF.

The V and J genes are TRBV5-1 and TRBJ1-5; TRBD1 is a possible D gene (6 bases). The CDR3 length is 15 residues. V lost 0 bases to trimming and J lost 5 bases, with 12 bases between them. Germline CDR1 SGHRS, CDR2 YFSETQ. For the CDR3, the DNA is TGCGCCAGCAGCTTGGTGGGGGCGAGGGATCAGCCCCAGCATTTT. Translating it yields CASSLVGARDQPQHF.

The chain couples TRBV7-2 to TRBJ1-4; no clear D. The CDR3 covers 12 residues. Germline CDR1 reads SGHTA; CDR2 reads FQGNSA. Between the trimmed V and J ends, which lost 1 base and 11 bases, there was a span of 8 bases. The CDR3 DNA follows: TGTGCCAGCAGCTTAGACTTAGGGAAACTGTTTTTT. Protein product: CASSLDLGKLFF.

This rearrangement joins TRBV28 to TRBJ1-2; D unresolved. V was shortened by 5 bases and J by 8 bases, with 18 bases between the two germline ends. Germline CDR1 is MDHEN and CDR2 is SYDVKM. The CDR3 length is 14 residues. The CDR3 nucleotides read TGTGCCAGCAGTCTACGAGGACGGACTAGGGGCTACACCTTC. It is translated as CASSLRGRTRGYTF.

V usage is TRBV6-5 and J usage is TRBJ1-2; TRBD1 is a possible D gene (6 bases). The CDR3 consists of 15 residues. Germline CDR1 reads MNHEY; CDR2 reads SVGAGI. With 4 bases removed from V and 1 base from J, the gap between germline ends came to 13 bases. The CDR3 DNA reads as TGTGCCAGCAGTTCTCCTGGACAGATTAACTATGGCTACACCTTC. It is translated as CASSSPGQINYGYTF.

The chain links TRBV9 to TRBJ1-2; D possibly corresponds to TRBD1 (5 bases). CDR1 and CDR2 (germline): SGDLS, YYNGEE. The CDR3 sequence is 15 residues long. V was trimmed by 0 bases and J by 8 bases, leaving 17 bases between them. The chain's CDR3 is CASSVAIIVGDGYTF. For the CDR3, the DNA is TGTGCCAGCAGCGTAGCGATTATTGTAGGGGACGGCTACACCTTC.

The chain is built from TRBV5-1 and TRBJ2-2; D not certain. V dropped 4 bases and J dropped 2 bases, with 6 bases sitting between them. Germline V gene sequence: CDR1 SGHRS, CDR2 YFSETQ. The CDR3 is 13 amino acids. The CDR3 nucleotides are TGCGCCAGCAGCCTCGGAAACACCGGGGAGCTGTTTTTT. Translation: CASSLGNTGELFF.

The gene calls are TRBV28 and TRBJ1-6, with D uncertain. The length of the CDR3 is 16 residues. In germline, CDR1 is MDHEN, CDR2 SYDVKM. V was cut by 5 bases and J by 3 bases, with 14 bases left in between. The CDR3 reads CASSGFLARYNSPLHF. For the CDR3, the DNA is TGTGCCAGCAGTGGGTTCCTAGCGCGCTATAATTCACCCCTCCACTTT.

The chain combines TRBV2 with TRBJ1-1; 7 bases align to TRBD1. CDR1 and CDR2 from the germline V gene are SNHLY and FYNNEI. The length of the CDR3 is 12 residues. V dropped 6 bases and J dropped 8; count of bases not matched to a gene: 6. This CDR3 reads CASRSQGLEAFF. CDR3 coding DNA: TGTGCCAGCAGGTCACAGGGGCTGGAAGCTTTCTTT. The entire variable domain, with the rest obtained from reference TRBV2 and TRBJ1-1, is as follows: EPEVTQTPSHQVTQMGQEVILRCVPISNHLYFYWYRQILGQKVEFLVSFYNNEISEKSEIFDDQFSVERPDGSNFTLKIRSTKLEDSAMYFCASRSQGLEAFFGQGTRLTVV.

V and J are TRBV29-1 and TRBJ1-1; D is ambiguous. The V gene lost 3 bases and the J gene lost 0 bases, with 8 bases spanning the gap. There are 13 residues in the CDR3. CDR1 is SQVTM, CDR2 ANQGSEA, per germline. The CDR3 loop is CSVEDSMNTEAFF. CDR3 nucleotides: TGCAGCGTTGAGGATTCCATGAACACTGAAGCTTTCTTT. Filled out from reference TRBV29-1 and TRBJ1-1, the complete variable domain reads SAVISQKPSRDICQRGTSLTIQCQVDSQVTMMFWYRQQPGQSLTLIATANQGSEATYESGFVIDKFPISRPNLTFSTLTVSNMSPEDSSIYLCSVEDSMNTEAFFGQGTRLTVV.

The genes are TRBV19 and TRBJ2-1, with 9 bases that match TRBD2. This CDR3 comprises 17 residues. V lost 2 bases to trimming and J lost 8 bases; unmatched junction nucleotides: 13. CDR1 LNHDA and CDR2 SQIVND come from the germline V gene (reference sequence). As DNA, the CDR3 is TGTGCCAGTAGTATACCCCCCGGAGCGGGGGGCCAGGATGAGCAGTTCTTC. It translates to CASSIPPGAGGQDEQFF.